A selection of T cell receptor beta chains follows, all from one sample in a study of shared clonotypes between healthy human individuals. This table comes from immunoSEQ multiplex PCR, and its TCRdb copy is limited to in-frame clones, with some not included. The table records a few million clones, less than 95% of them present only once. Source material: naive CD4+ T cells from PBMCs. The source is a man between 18 and 35 years old in good health. Some clones in this sample may be carry-over from other donors' samples. Both conserved end residues are part of each CDR3. The D gene is left open where the match is weak. Clone size, where shown, is once, few, many, or a class for clones that have expanded.

clone_size d_call j_call v_call cdr3_aa cdr3_nt
- TRBD2 TRBJ2-3 TRBV10-3 CAISTFGGGRAVTDTQYF TGTGCCATCAGTACGTTCGGGGGCGGGAGGGCCGTCACAGATACGCAGTATTTT
once TRBD2 TRBJ2-1 TRBV6-5 CATTGRRAFDEQFF TGTGCCACCACCGGGAGGAGGGCCTTTGATGAGCAGTTCTTC
- TRBD1 TRBJ2-7 TRBV10-3 CAITGGQGGYEQYF TGTGCCATCACCGGCGGACAGGGGGGTTACGAGCAGTACTTC
- TRBD2 TRBJ2-2 TRBV9 CASSDQPTSGRLGRTGELFF TGTGCCAGCAGCGACCAACCGACTAGCGGGAGGCTCGGTCGCACCGGGGAGCTGTTTTTT
once TRBD2 TRBJ2-1 TRBV11-3 CASSSGLAGSPFF TGTGCCAGCAGCTCGGGACTAGCGGGATCACCGTTCTTC
- - TRBJ1-2 TRBV14 CASSQDSARSNYGYTF TGTGCCAGCAGCCAAGATTCGGCTCGTTCGAACTATGGCTACACCTTC
- - TRBJ1-5 TRBV7-9 CASSFGGAVNQPQHF TGTGCCAGCAGCTTCGGCGGGGCGGTCAATCAGCCCCAGCATTTT
- - TRBJ2-2 TRBV7-3 CASSYTTRFPGELFF TGTGCCAGCAGTTACACCACCCGATTCCCCGGGGAGCTGTTTTTT
- TRBD1 TRBJ1-5 TRBV5-1 CASSLAPLGGVQQPQHF TGCGCCAGCAGCTTGGCCCCACTAGGGGGCGTTCAGCAGCCCCAGCATTTT
- TRBD2 TRBJ2-7 TRBV11-2 CASSLIAGAPYEQYF TGTGCCAGCAGCCTAATAGCGGGAGCCCCCTACGAGCAGTACTTC
- TRBD2 TRBJ2-1 TRBV19 CASSISGQLREQFF TGTGCCAGTAGTATTAGCGGGCAGCTACGGGAGCAGTTCTTC
- TRBD1 TRBJ1-5 TRBV5-1 CASSPGQVNQPQHF TGCGCCAGCAGCCCTGGACAGGTAAATCAGCCCCAGCATTTT
- TRBD2 TRBJ2-1 TRBV2 CASSEGVLAGGEQFF TGTGCCAGCAGTGAAGGGGTACTAGCGGGCGGTGAGCAGTTCTTC
- TRBD1 TRBJ1-2 TRBV19 CASSIRDRGVDGYTF TGTGCCAGTAGTATTCGGGACAGGGGCGTCGATGGCTACACCTTC
- TRBD1 TRBJ2-7 TRBV19 CASSQDRGEFNEQYF TGTGCCAGTAGTCAGGACAGGGGAGAATTCAACGAGCAGTACTTC
- - TRBJ2-5 TRBV7-2 CASSLTRETQYF TGTGCCAGCAGCTTAACCAGGGAGACCCAGTACTTC
- TRBD2 TRBJ2-7 TRBV18 CASSAGTSGYEQYF TGTGCCAGCTCAGCCGGGACTAGCGGGTACGAGCAGTACTTC
- - TRBJ2-7 TRBV6-6 CASMAGPSYEQYF TGTGCCAGCATGGCTGGTCCTTCCTACGAGCAGTACTTC
- TRBD1 TRBJ2-5 TRBV19 CASSIQGRRETQYF TGTGCCAGTAGCATACAGGGGCGCAGGGAGACCCAGTACTTC
- - TRBJ2-7 TRBV25-1 CASRKEGSPYEQYF TGTGCCAGCAGGAAAGAGGGGAGCCCCTACGAGCAGTACTTC
- TRBD1 TRBJ2-1 TRBV10-1 CASSETVYRGNEQFF TGCGCCAGCAGTGAAACAGTCTACAGGGGCAATGAGCAGTTCTTC
- - TRBJ1-1 TRBV4-3 CASSLKLGPPGTEAFF TGCGCCAGCAGCCTTAAACTCGGCCCCCCGGGCACTGAAGCTTTCTTT
- - TRBJ2-7 TRBV27 CASTSTTPGPYEQYF TGTGCCAGCACCTCAACCACACCTGGGCCCTACGAGCAGTACTTC
- - TRBJ2-7 TRBV18 CASSPTWSEQYF TGTGCCAGCTCACCGACTTGGTCCGAGCAGTACTTC
- - TRBJ1-3 TRBV2 CASRADPGSGNTIYF TGTGCCAGCAGGGCCGACCCGGGAAGTGGAAACACCATATATTTT
- TRBD1 TRBJ1-2 TRBV7-6 CASSSDRVRSSRGYTF TGTGCCAGCAGCTCAGACAGGGTTCGTAGCTCTAGAGGCTACACCTTC
- - TRBJ2-3 TRBV28 CASSLWAAGTDTQYF TGTGCCAGCAGTTTATGGGCAGCAGGCACAGATACGCAGTATTTT
- - TRBJ2-2 TRBV19 CASSKRTETYTGELFF TGTGCCAGTAGTAAGAGGACCGAAACCTACACCGGGGAGCTGTTTTTT
- - TRBJ2-3 TRBV5-4 CASSSGQLTDTQYF TGTGCCAGCAGCTCCGGACAGTTGACAGATACGCAGTATTTT
- TRBD1 TRBJ1-3 TRBV18 CASSPTGGGWPGNTIYF TGTGCCAGCTCACCGACAGGGGGAGGATGGCCTGGAAACACCATATATTTT
- TRBD1 TRBJ1-5 TRBV7-9 CASSHTGALSNQPQHF TGTGCCAGCAGCCACACAGGGGCTCTAAGCAATCAGCCCCAGCATTTT
- TRBD2 TRBJ2-1 TRBV7-2 CASSLVTGGRGEQFF TGTGCCAGCAGCTTAGTCACGGGAGGGCGCGGTGAGCAGTTCTTC
- TRBD1 TRBJ2-1 TRBV10-1 CASSHGQGFYNEQFF TGCGCCAGCAGCCACGGACAGGGGTTCTACAATGAGCAGTTCTTC
- - TRBJ2-1 TRBV11-2 CASSLQRPYYNEQFF TGTGCCAGCAGCTTACAGCGTCCCTACTACAATGAGCAGTTCTTC
- - TRBJ2-3 TRBV25-1 CASSGNRVAQDTQYF TGTGCCAGCAGTGGAAACAGGGTCGCCCAAGATACGCAGTATTTT
- - TRBJ1-4 TRBV27 CASSLKAIGSNEKLFF TGTGCCAGCAGTTTAAAGGCAATAGGGTCTAATGAAAAACTGTTTTTT
- - TRBJ2-1 TRBV6-6 CASSFLGVEQFF TGTGCCAGCAGTTTTCTAGGGGTGGAGCAGTTCTTC
- TRBD1 TRBJ2-3 TRBV18 CASSRFTGGAGTDTQYF TGTGCCAGCTCCCGTTTTACAGGGGGCGCGGGCACAGATACGCAGTATTTT
- - TRBJ2-7 TRBV9 CASSVQGSPSYEQYF TGTGCCAGCAGCGTACAGGGGTCACCTTCCTACGAGCAGTACTTC
- - TRBJ1-3 TRBV6-1 CASSETSTGNTIYF TGTGCCAGCAGTGAAACATCAACTGGAAACACCATATATTTT
once TRBD2 TRBJ2-5 TRBV6-1 CASTPLAPLGTQYF TGTGCCAGCACCCCACTAGCGCCCTTGGGGACCCAGTACTTC
- - TRBJ1-3 TRBV11-2 CAGRGGITGNTIYF TGTGCCGGGCGAGGAGGTATCACTGGAAACACCATATATTTT
- - TRBJ1-5 TRBV6-1 CASSEALKGVVEPQHF TGTGCCAGCAGTGAAGCGCTCAAGGGGGTTGTGGAGCCCCAGCATTTT
few - TRBJ1-5 TRBV18 CASSPGANQPQHF TGTGCCAGCTCTCCCGGGGCGAATCAGCCCCAGCATTTT
- - TRBJ2-7 TRBV30 CAWSVSISARSSYEQYF TGTGCCTGGAGTGTAAGTATTTCGGCCCGAAGCTCCTACGAGCAGTACTTC
- TRBD2 TRBJ2-5 TRBV20-1 CSLAGKETQYF TGCAGTCTAGCGGGAAAAGAGACCCAGTACTTC
- - TRBJ2-7 TRBV28 CASSRNYEQYF TGTGCCAGCAGTAGAAACTACGAGCAGTACTTC
- - TRBJ1-2 TRBV25-1 CASSEGGPYYGYTF TGTGCCAGCAGTGAAGGGGGGCCCTACTATGGCTACACCTTC
once - TRBJ1-5 TRBV19 CASSPSTGLQPQHF TGTGCCAGTAGTCCCTCGACAGGTCTGCAGCCCCAGCATTTT
- - TRBJ2-7 TRBV7-9 CASSLVANVHEQYF TGTGCCAGCAGCTTAGTGGCAAACGTACACGAGCAGTACTTC
- - TRBJ2-2 TRBV7-2 CASGLGGLNTGELFF TGTGCCAGCGGACTAGGGGGATTGAACACCGGGGAGCTGTTTTTT